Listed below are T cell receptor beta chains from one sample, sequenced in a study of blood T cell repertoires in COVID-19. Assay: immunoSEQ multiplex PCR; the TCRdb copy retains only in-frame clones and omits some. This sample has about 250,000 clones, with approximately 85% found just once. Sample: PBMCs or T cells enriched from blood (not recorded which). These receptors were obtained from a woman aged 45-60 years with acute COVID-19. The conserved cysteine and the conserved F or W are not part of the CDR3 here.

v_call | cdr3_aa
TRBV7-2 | ASSRVQGREQY
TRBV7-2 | ASSQYRGSNYGYT
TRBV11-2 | ASSPPGTGGEQY
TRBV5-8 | ASSLGERRGQETQY
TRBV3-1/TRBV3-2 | ASSQAAGSYGYT
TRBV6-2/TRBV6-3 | ASSYSGGAGDGYT
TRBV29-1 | SVGEGWEKLF
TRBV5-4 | ASSSGGAEVAKNIQY
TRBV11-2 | ASSPLGAAGDEKLF
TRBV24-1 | ATSDRGDQPQH
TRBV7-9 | ASRPPGATNEKLF
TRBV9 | ASSVGLELSYNEQF
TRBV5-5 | ASSPRGGTEAF
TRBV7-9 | ASSSEGGGNQPQH
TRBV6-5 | ASTLPGMNTEAF
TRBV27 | ASSYSTTGNEKLF
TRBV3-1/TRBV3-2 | ASSRTSVSTDTQY
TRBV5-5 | ASSHSAGSYEQY
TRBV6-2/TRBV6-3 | ASSGSGGELF
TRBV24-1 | ATSANTAYNEQF
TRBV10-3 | AISEPTVGMPGELF
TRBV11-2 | ASSPQGISTDTQY
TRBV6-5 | ASSSTQGDGYT
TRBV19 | ASSEQAVSGNTIY
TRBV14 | ASSLYQGLNTEAF
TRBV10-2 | ASRTGGTEAF
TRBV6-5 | ASSYWQGDEQF
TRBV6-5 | ASSYSTGPNTEAF
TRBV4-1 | ASSQDPGVSYGYT